This T cell receptor beta chain appears in the sequencing data of a study of OX40 agonist ivuxolimab in advanced cancers. Per germline, CDR1 MGHRA and CDR2 YSYEKL. The CDR3 contains 13 residues. The junction had 4 bases not matched to a gene; V was cut back by 4 bases and J by 7 bases. Data came from immunoSEQ multiplex PCR; TCRdb stores just in-frame clones and leaves some out. The sample holds around 20,000 clones; 80% to 95% are singletons and the top ten take around 45%. The receptor was derived from an adult with an advanced solid tumor such as melanoma, head and neck, liver or kidney cancer. J is TRBJ2-7 and V is TRBV4-1; TRBD2 agrees at 10 bases. The sample was CD4+ or CD8+ T cells sorted from blood, taken in a trial of the OX40 agonist ivuxolimab. The chain's CDR3 is CASSRGLAYEQYF. The CDR3 coding sequence is TGCGCCAGCAGCCGGGGACTAGCGTATGAGCAGTACTTC.